The 22 T cell receptor beta chains reported below all come from one sample, sequenced in a study of control samples from healthy donors and cancer patients. Measured with immunoSEQ multiplex PCR; TCRdb has only the in-frame clones, and not every one. The repertoire includes approximately 44,000 clones, 70% to 75% of them detected once, and approximately 17% sits in the top ten. The material sequenced was formalin-fixed, paraffin-embedded tissue. These receptors were taken from a male donor with melanoma.

This clone has more than one count but fewer than ten. V and J are TRBV3-1 (or the pseudogene TRBV3-2) and TRBJ1-2; 7 bases are a match to TRBD1. V gave up 2 bases and J gave up 2 bases; unmatched junction bases: 5. The CDR3 spans 15 residues. CDR1 and CDR2 (germline): LGHDT, YNNKEL (reference sequence). CDR3 sequence reads: CASSQRQGLNYGYTF. The CDR3, as DNA: TGTGCCAGCAGCCAACGACAGGGTCTCAACTATGGCTACACCTTC.

The rearrangement joins TRBV7-6 to TRBJ2-1; TRBD2 might be the D (5 bases). V was pared by 0 bases and J by 7 bases, with 10 bases between. The germline V gene has CDR1 SGHVS and CDR2 FNYEAQ. The CDR3 loop spans 14 amino acids. CDR3: CASSLAGVHNEQFF. The DNA for the CDR3 is TGTGCCAGCAGCTTAGCGGGAGTTCATAATGAGCAGTTCTTC.

By its share, this clone is medium-sized (0.01 to 0.1%). This chain joins TRBV29-1 and TRBJ1-5; no firm D call. The CDR3 sequence is 12 residues long. V gave up 4 bases and J gave up 0 bases, with 4 bases separating them. In germline, CDR1 is SQVTM, CDR2 ANQGSEA. The CDR3 region has the DNA TGCAGCGTTGGTGGTAGCAATCAGCCCCAGCATTTT. Its translation is CSVGGSNQPQHF.

This clone was detected only a few times. The rearrangement links TRBV27 to TRBJ1-4; a weak D match, TRBD1 (5 bases). Germline V gives CDR1 MNHEY, CDR2 SMNVEV (reference sequence). CDR3 size: 13 residues. Trimming shortened V by 6 bases and J by 8 bases, and 13 bases separated the two germline ends. The CDR3 bases are TGTGCCAGCAGCGGGGACGGGGGGGAAAAACTGTTTTTT. Protein product: CASSGDGGEKLFF.

The V call is TRBV6-5, the J call TRBJ2-3; 8 bases align to TRBD2. V trimming: 9 bases; J trimming: 10 bases; junction bases outside the gene matches: 9. CDR1 and CDR2 (germline): MNHEY, SVGAGI. The CDR3 is 12 residues long. CDR3 region: CASRGGTRAQYF. The DNA for the CDR3 is TGTGCCAGTCGGGGGGGGACTCGCGCGCAGTATTTT.

V is TRBV27 and J is TRBJ1-1; D gene ambiguous. Trimming stripped 2 bases from V and 1 base from J, with 8 bases between. The germline CDR1 and CDR2 sequences are MNHEY and SMNVEV (reference sequence). The CDR3 extends over 14 amino acids. CDR3 nucleotides: TGTGCCAGCAGTTTACTCGGCAGGAACACTGAAGCTTTCTTT. This encodes CASSLLGRNTEAFF.

In DNA form, the CDR3 reads TGTGCCAGCAGCTTCCCGGGGGCAGTCACTGAAGCTTTCTTT. Its protein product is CASSFPGAVTEAFF. The rearrangement joins TRBV7-2 to TRBJ1-1; D possibly corresponds to TRBD1 (6 bases). Germline V gene lookup returns CDR1 SGHTA and CDR2 FQGNSA. This CDR3 region has 14 residues. Trimming stripped 3 bases from V and 4 bases from J, with 12 bases between.

This clone was seen a handful of times. The rearrangement links TRBV12-3 or TRBV12-4 to TRBJ2-5; D unclear. CDR3 length: 13 amino acids. The V end lost 3 bases, the J end lost 5 bases, and 10 bases lay between the germline ends. CDR3 sequence: CASSFRSAETQYF. The DNA of the CDR3 is TGTGCCAGCAGTTTTAGGAGCGCGGAGACCCAGTACTTC.

Relative to its sample, this clone is medium-sized. V and J are TRBV2 and TRBJ1-5; 7 nucleotides match TRBD1. V lost 9 bases and J lost 5; bases outside the gene matches: 4. The CDR3 has 12 amino acids. CDR1 is SNHLY, CDR2 FYNNEI, per germline. CDR3 residues: CASDREDQPQHF. CDR3 in DNA: TGTGCCAGTGACAGGGAAGATCAGCCCCAGCATTTT.

The chain is built from TRBV28 and TRBJ2-2; D may be TRBD2 (7 bases). V shed 8 bases and J shed 6 bases, with 22 bases lying between them. Germline-derived CDR1 and CDR2 are MDHEN and SYDVKM. The CDR3 has 16 amino acids. The DNA for the CDR3 is TGTGCCAGCGGGAGGGAGAATGGGGGCTTTGCCGGGGAGCTGTTTTTT. Its translation is CASGRENGGFAGELFF.

The chain carries TRBV12-3 or TRBV12-4 and TRBJ1-5; no clear D. The CDR3 covers 13 residues. The V gene lost 3 bases and the J gene lost 7 bases, with 10 bases spanning the gap. The CDR3 loop is CASSFTTGQPQHF. The CDR3 DNA is TGTGCCAGCAGTTTTACCACCGGACAGCCCCAGCATTTT.

This chain links TRBV12-3 or TRBV12-4 with TRBJ2-1; D perhaps matches TRBD1 (6 bases). The CDR3 runs to 13 residues. V lost 1 base, J lost 15 bases, and 16 bases lay in between. The CDR3 coding sequence is TGTGCCAGCAGTTTAGAAAAGGGGGATTTACGGTTCTTC. Residues: CASSLEKGDLRFF.

J is TRBJ1-1 and V is TRBV27; 9 nucleotides match TRBD1. Germline CDR1 and CDR2: MNHEY and SMNVEV (reference sequence). CDR3 size: 16 residues. V lost 5 bases and J lost 1; bases outside the gene matches: 8. The CDR3 nucleotides read TGTGCCAGCAGTCCATACGGGACAGGGAAGAACACTGAAGCTTTCTTT. It codes for CASSPYGTGKNTEAFF.

The V gene is TRBV3-1 (or the pseudogene TRBV3-2), the J gene TRBJ1-5; TRBD1 might be the D (6 bases). Germline values: CDR1 LGHDT, CDR2 YNNKEL (reference sequence). Trimming removed 2 bases from V and 5 bases from J, with 10 bases in between. This CDR3 has 14 residues. This CDR3 is CASSQYRDHQPQHF. CDR3 DNA: TGTGCCAGCAGCCAATACAGGGACCATCAGCCCCAGCATTTT.

Only one count was recorded for this clone. The CDR3 DNA follows: TGTGCCAGCAGTTTGTCTGGGGCCAACGTCCTGACTTTC. It translates to CASSLSGANVLTF. The gene calls are TRBV27 and TRBJ2-6; D unresolved. The CDR3 runs to 13 residues. Trimming took 3 bases from V and 1 from J, leaving 1 base between them. CDR1 and CDR2 from the germline V gene are MNHEY and SMNVEV (reference sequence).

The chain employs TRBV10-1 and TRBJ2-5, with a possible D match to TRBD1 (6 bases). Trimming shortened V by 6 bases and J by 2 bases, and 16 bases separated the two germline ends. The germline gives CDR1 WNHNN, CDR2 SYGVQD (reference sequence). The CDR3 length is 15 residues. CDR3 region: CASSKNREPQETQYF. The CDR3, as DNA: TGCGCCAGCAGCAAAAACAGGGAACCGCAAGAGACCCAGTACTTC.

The V call is TRBV20-1, the J call TRBJ2-4; D remains ambiguous. V was pared by 3 bases and J by 10 bases, with 16 bases between. The CDR3 runs to 13 residues. Germline V gives CDR1 DFQATT, CDR2 SNEGSKA (reference sequence). The CDR3 here is CSASPRINGIQYF. CDR3 sequence (DNA): TGCAGTGCTAGTCCCCGAATAAATGGGATTCAGTACTTC.

This chain joins TRBV10-1 and TRBJ2-7; D might be TRBD1 (6 bases). The V end lost 0 bases, the J end lost 2 bases, and 14 bases lay between the germline ends. Germline loops: CDR1 WNHNN, CDR2 SYGVQD (reference sequence). The CDR3 consists of 16 residues. In nucleotides, the CDR3 is TGCGCCAGCAGTGAGTCCCGCAAGACAGGAACCTACGAGCAGTACTTC. Its protein is CASSESRKTGTYEQYF.

This clone was found a few times. V is TRBV2 and J is TRBJ2-7; maybe TRBD2 (5 bases). The CDR3 loop spans 13 amino acids. Between the trimmed V and J ends, which lost 1 base and 6 bases, there was a span of 10 bases. Germline V gene data show CDR1 as SNHLY and CDR2 as FYNNEI. Here the CDR3 reads CASSEEAGLEQYF. CDR3 in DNA: TGTGCCAGCAGTGAAGAGGCGGGCCTCGAGCAGTACTTC.

This clone was detected a few times. The genes are TRBV24-1 and TRBJ2-7; 9 bases fit TRBD1. Per germline, CDR1 KGHDR and CDR2 SFDVKD. This CDR3 region has 14 residues. Trimming cost V 5 bases and J 4 bases; bases outside gene matches: 5. This CDR3 is CATSVGTGNYEQYF. As DNA, the CDR3 is TGTGCCACCAGTGTTGGGACAGGGAATTACGAGCAGTACTTC.

The CDR3 DNA reads as TGTGCCAGCAGCTTAGCGGTGGGACCCGGAAATAGTTATGGCTACACCTTC. This sequence encodes CASSLAVGPGNSYGYTF. The V and J genes are TRBV7-6 and TRBJ1-2; tentative D call: TRBD1 (5 bases). Germline V gene lookup returns CDR1 SGHVS and CDR2 FNYEAQ. Trimming pared 0 bases from V and 5 bases from J, leaving 19 bases between. The CDR3 totals 17 residues.

The chain employs TRBV5-6 and TRBJ2-7; unclear D gene. This CDR3 is 12 amino acids long. Germline CDR1 reads SGHDT; CDR2 reads YYEEEE. Between the trimmed V and J ends, which lost 6 bases and 0 bases, there was a span of 7 bases. This chain's CDR3 is CASTLASYEQYF. CDR3 in DNA: TGTGCCAGCACCCTCGCCTCCTACGAGCAGTACTTC.